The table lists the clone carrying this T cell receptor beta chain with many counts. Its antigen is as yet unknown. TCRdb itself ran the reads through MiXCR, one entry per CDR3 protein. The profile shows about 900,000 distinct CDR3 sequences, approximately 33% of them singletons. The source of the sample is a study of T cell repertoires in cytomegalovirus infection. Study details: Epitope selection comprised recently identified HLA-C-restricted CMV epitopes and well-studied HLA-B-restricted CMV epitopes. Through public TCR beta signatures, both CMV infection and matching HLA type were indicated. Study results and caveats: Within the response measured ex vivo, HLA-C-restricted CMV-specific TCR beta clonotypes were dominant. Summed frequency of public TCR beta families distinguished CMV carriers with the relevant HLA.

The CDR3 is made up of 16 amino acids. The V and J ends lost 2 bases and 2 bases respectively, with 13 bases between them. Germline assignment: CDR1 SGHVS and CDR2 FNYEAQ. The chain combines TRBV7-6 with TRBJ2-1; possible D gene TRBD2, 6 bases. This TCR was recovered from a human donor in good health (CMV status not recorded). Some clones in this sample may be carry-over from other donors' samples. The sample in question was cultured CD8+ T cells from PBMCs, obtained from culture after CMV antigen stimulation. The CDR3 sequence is CASSLLGGEAYNEQFF. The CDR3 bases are TGTGCCAGCAGCTTATTAGGCGGGGAAGCCTACAATGAGCAGTTCTTC.